Listed below are T cell receptor beta chains from one sample, sequenced in a study of beta chain features in type 1 diabetes. Sequencing used immunoSEQ multiplex PCR; TCRdb keeps in-frame clones, though not all of them. Of 350,000 to 450,000 clones in the sample, about 15% were seen once. The source material was naive CD4+ T cells from blood. Every receptor here comes from a woman aged 18-29 years in good health. Each CDR3 is given with its conserved first and last residue. Fields, in order: CDR3 protein, CDR3 DNA, clone size, V gene, J gene, D gene. The D gene is left open where the match is weak. The listing skips clone size in some rows; elsewhere it reads once, few, many or a size class.

cdr3_aa: CAWGAGDGQETQYF
cdr3_nt: TGTGCCTGGGGAGCGGGGGATGGGCAAGAGACCCAGTACTTC
clone_size: few
v_call: TRBV30
j_call: TRBJ2-5
d_call: TRBD2

cdr3_aa: CASGQESDTEAFF
cdr3_nt: TGTGCCAGCGGACAGGAATCTGACACTGAAGCTTTCTTT
clone_size: few
v_call: TRBV6-4
j_call: TRBJ1-1
d_call: TRBD1

cdr3_aa: CAWRDNARGKTEAFF
cdr3_nt: TGTGCCTGGAGGGACAACGCTAGGGGAAAGACTGAAGCTTTCTTT
clone_size: NA
v_call: TRBV30
j_call: TRBJ1-1
d_call: NA

cdr3_aa: CASSESGMSDEQFF
cdr3_nt: TGCGCCAGCAGTGAAAGCGGGATGAGCGATGAGCAGTTCTTC
clone_size: NA
v_call: TRBV10-2
j_call: TRBJ2-1
d_call: TRBD2

cdr3_aa: CASSLQGVREKLFF
cdr3_nt: TGTGCCAGCAGTTTACAGGGAGTTCGTGAAAAACTGTTTTTT
clone_size: NA
v_call: TRBV2
j_call: TRBJ1-4
d_call: NA

cdr3_aa: CAWSPDNEQFF
cdr3_nt: TGTGCCTGGAGTCCCGACAATGAGCAGTTCTTC
clone_size: few
v_call: TRBV30
j_call: TRBJ2-1
d_call: NA

cdr3_aa: CSSGSSYNEQFF
cdr3_nt: TGTTCCTCGGGGAGCTCCTACAATGAGCAGTTCTTC
clone_size: once
v_call: TRBV6-6
j_call: TRBJ2-1
d_call: NA

cdr3_aa: CASSRQGTGANVLTF
cdr3_nt: TGTGCCAGCAGCCGACAGGGGACTGGGGCCAACGTCCTGACTTTC
clone_size: NA
v_call: TRBV7-2
j_call: TRBJ2-6
d_call: TRBD1

cdr3_aa: CATKQGPLFGNEQFF
cdr3_nt: TGTGCCACCAAACAGGGCCCCCTATTCGGGAATGAGCAGTTCTTC
clone_size: NA
v_call: TRBV15
j_call: TRBJ2-1
d_call: NA

cdr3_aa: CASRPPAGSNEQFF
cdr3_nt: TGTGCCAGCAGACCCCCGGCGGGGTCCAATGAGCAGTTCTTC
clone_size: few
v_call: TRBV28
j_call: TRBJ2-1
d_call: NA

cdr3_aa: CASRRRSGRNTGELFF
cdr3_nt: TGTGCCAGTCGAAGGCGTAGCGGGAGAAACACCGGGGAGCTGTTTTTT
clone_size: NA
v_call: TRBV28
j_call: TRBJ2-2
d_call: TRBD2

cdr3_aa: CASSSYRGHSGYTF
cdr3_nt: TGTGCCAGCAGTAGCTATAGGGGGCATTCCGGCTACACCTTC
clone_size: few
v_call: TRBV6-5
j_call: TRBJ1-2
d_call: TRBD1

cdr3_aa: CASSGRSAGAGWHLYEQYF
cdr3_nt: TGTGCCAGCAGCGGACGGAGTGCAGGGGCAGGCTGGCATCTGTACGAGCAGTACTTC
clone_size: few
v_call: TRBV7-9
j_call: TRBJ2-7
d_call: NA

cdr3_aa: CATSPLGSGRPYEQYF
cdr3_nt: TGTGCCACCAGCCCCCTGGGTAGCGGGAGGCCCTACGAGCAGTACTTC
clone_size: once
v_call: TRBV15
j_call: TRBJ2-7
d_call: TRBD2

cdr3_aa: CASSPLAGGYEQYF
cdr3_nt: TGTGCCAGCAGCCCACTAGCGGGAGGCTACGAGCAGTACTTC
clone_size: NA
v_call: TRBV13
j_call: TRBJ2-7
d_call: TRBD2

cdr3_aa: CASSERLDRAPYTGELFF
cdr3_nt: TGTGCCAGCAGCGAAAGACTCGACAGGGCCCCTTACACCGGGGAGCTGTTTTTT
clone_size: NA
v_call: TRBV27
j_call: TRBJ2-2
d_call: TRBD1

cdr3_aa: CATSKDRGRYEQYF
cdr3_nt: TGTGCCACCAGCAAAGACAGGGGGAGGTACGAGCAGTACTTC
clone_size: NA
v_call: TRBV15
j_call: TRBJ2-7
d_call: TRBD1

cdr3_aa: CASSPEAGNQPQHF
cdr3_nt: TGCGCCAGCAGCCCCGAGGCAGGCAATCAGCCCCAGCATTTT
clone_size: few
v_call: TRBV5-1
j_call: TRBJ1-5
d_call: NA

cdr3_aa: CASSNSYEQYF
cdr3_nt: TGTGCCAGCAGCAACAGCTACGAGCAGTACTTC
clone_size: NA
v_call: TRBV6-5
j_call: TRBJ2-7
d_call: NA

cdr3_aa: CSVAVPTGTEAFF
cdr3_nt: TGCAGCGTTGCCGTCCCTACGGGGACTGAAGCTTTCTTT
clone_size: few
v_call: TRBV29-1
j_call: TRBJ1-1
d_call: NA

cdr3_aa: CSVEVPGTGTYNEQFF
cdr3_nt: TGCAGCGTTGAAGTCCCCGGGACAGGCACCTACAATGAGCAGTTCTTC
clone_size: NA
v_call: TRBV29-1
j_call: TRBJ2-1
d_call: TRBD1

cdr3_aa: CASSYRENEKLFF
cdr3_nt: TGTGCCAGCAGCTACCGGGAGAATGAAAAACTGTTTTTT
clone_size: NA
v_call: TRBV7-9
j_call: TRBJ1-4
d_call: NA

cdr3_aa: CASSEQRDRKYGYTF
cdr3_nt: TGTGCCAGCAGCGAACAACGGGACAGAAAGTATGGCTACACCTTC
clone_size: few
v_call: TRBV7-2
j_call: TRBJ1-2
d_call: TRBD1

cdr3_aa: CATKTSGVGNEQFF
cdr3_nt: TGTGCCACCAAGACTAGCGGAGTTGGGAATGAGCAGTTCTTC
clone_size: few
v_call: TRBV15
j_call: TRBJ2-1
d_call: TRBD2

cdr3_aa: CSARDFKAFF
cdr3_nt: TGCAGTGCTAGGGACTTCAAAGCTTTCTTT
clone_size: few
v_call: TRBV20-1
j_call: TRBJ1-1
d_call: NA

cdr3_aa: CASTPEDRANTEAFF
cdr3_nt: TGCGCCAGCACTCCGGAGGACAGGGCGAACACTGAAGCTTTCTTT
clone_size: NA
v_call: TRBV23-1
j_call: TRBJ1-1
d_call: TRBD1

cdr3_aa: CASSPAGTGSNEQFF
cdr3_nt: TGTGCCAGCTCACCGGCCGGGACAGGGAGCAATGAGCAGTTCTTC
clone_size: NA
v_call: TRBV18
j_call: TRBJ2-1
d_call: TRBD1

cdr3_aa: CASSPDRLSSYEQYF
cdr3_nt: TGTGCCAGTAGTCCAGACAGGCTGAGCTCCTACGAGCAGTACTTC
clone_size: NA
v_call: TRBV19
j_call: TRBJ2-7
d_call: NA

cdr3_aa: CAWNRGQGNTEAFF
cdr3_nt: TGTGCCTGGAATCGAGGACAGGGGAACACTGAAGCTTTCTTT
clone_size: NA
v_call: TRBV30
j_call: TRBJ1-1
d_call: TRBD1

cdr3_aa: CAQTGGYTEAFF
cdr3_nt: TGTGCCCAGACAGGGGGTTACACTGAAGCTTTCTTT
clone_size: once
v_call: TRBV30
j_call: TRBJ1-1
d_call: TRBD1

cdr3_aa: CATTGGWQEQYF
cdr3_nt: TGTGCCACTACGGGAGGGTGGCAGGAGCAGTACTTC
clone_size: few
v_call: TRBV28
j_call: TRBJ2-7
d_call: TRBD2

cdr3_aa: CASSLEGGRNYEQYF
cdr3_nt: TGTGCCAGCAGCTTAGAAGGCGGGAGGAACTACGAGCAGTACTTC
clone_size: few
v_call: TRBV7-2
j_call: TRBJ2-7
d_call: TRBD2

cdr3_aa: CASSRLPHHVYNEQFF
cdr3_nt: TGTGCCAGCAGCAGACTACCCCATCACGTCTACAATGAGCAGTTCTTC
clone_size: few
v_call: TRBV21-1
j_call: TRBJ2-1
d_call: NA

cdr3_aa: CASSAAGGPFLTDTQYF
cdr3_nt: TGTGCCAGCAGCGCAGCGGGAGGGCCGTTTTTGACAGATACGCAGTATTTT
clone_size: NA
v_call: TRBV28
j_call: TRBJ2-3
d_call: TRBD2

cdr3_aa: CASSLTLNPGEQYF
cdr3_nt: TGTGCCAGCAGCTTAACTCTAAATCCCGGCGAGCAGTACTTC
clone_size: once
v_call: TRBV7-3
j_call: TRBJ2-7
d_call: NA

cdr3_aa: CASSLAGVRGSEQFF
cdr3_nt: TGTGCCAGCAGCTTAGCGGGAGTGAGGGGGAGTGAGCAGTTCTTC
clone_size: few
v_call: TRBV7-9
j_call: TRBJ2-1
d_call: NA

cdr3_aa: CASSQVVAGQGYNEQFF
cdr3_nt: TGTGCCAGCAGCCAGGTAGTAGCGGGACAGGGCTACAATGAGCAGTTCTTC
clone_size: NA
v_call: TRBV4-2
j_call: TRBJ2-1
d_call: NA

cdr3_aa: CATSTQSIAGSYNEQFF
cdr3_nt: TGTGCCACCAGCACACAATCAATAGCGGGATCCTACAATGAGCAGTTCTTC
clone_size: NA
v_call: TRBV15
j_call: TRBJ2-1
d_call: TRBD2

cdr3_aa: CAWRMTGKGSGYTF
cdr3_nt: TGTGCCTGGAGAATGACAGGGAAAGGCTCAGGCTACACCTTC
clone_size: few
v_call: TRBV30
j_call: TRBJ1-2
d_call: TRBD1

cdr3_aa: CASSQADNLNGETQYF
cdr3_nt: TGCGCCAGCAGCCAGGCGGACAACCTCAACGGGGAGACCCAGTACTTC
clone_size: few
v_call: TRBV4-1
j_call: TRBJ2-5
d_call: NA

cdr3_aa: CASSYTGHQYEQYF
cdr3_nt: TGTGCCAGCAGTTACACGGGACACCAATACGAGCAGTACTTC
clone_size: NA
v_call: TRBV6-6
j_call: TRBJ2-7
d_call: NA

cdr3_aa: CASSVDAGYNEQFF
cdr3_nt: TGTGCCAGCAGCGTAGACGCAGGTTACAATGAGCAGTTCTTC
clone_size: few
v_call: TRBV9
j_call: TRBJ2-1
d_call: NA

cdr3_aa: CSVTDDIMNTEAFF
cdr3_nt: TGCAGCGTGACAGACGACATCATGAACACTGAAGCTTTCTTT
clone_size: NA
v_call: TRBV29-1
j_call: TRBJ1-1
d_call: NA

cdr3_aa: CAISESGQGYEQYF
cdr3_nt: TGTGCCATCAGTGAGTCCGGCCAGGGCTACGAGCAGTACTTC
clone_size: NA
v_call: TRBV10-3
j_call: TRBJ2-7
d_call: NA

cdr3_aa: CASSYSTSTDTQYF
cdr3_nt: TGTGCCAGCAGTTACTCGACTAGCACAGATACGCAGTATTTT
clone_size: NA
v_call: TRBV6-6
j_call: TRBJ2-3
d_call: NA

cdr3_aa: CSVVTRQSSYEQYF
cdr3_nt: TGCAGCGTCGTGACTCGCCAAAGCTCCTACGAGCAGTACTTC
clone_size: NA
v_call: TRBV29-1
j_call: TRBJ2-7
d_call: NA

cdr3_aa: CASSFPRRGEETQYF
cdr3_nt: TGTGCCAGCAGTTTCCCAAGACGGGGGGAAGAGACCCAGTACTTC
clone_size: NA
v_call: TRBV28
j_call: TRBJ2-5
d_call: TRBD2

cdr3_aa: CASRQDEGQGTPNYGYTF
cdr3_nt: TGCGCCAGCAGGCAAGACGAGGGACAGGGGACGCCTAACTATGGCTACACCTTC
clone_size: NA
v_call: TRBV23-1
j_call: TRBJ1-2
d_call: TRBD1

cdr3_aa: CASSEQGGGNQPQHF
cdr3_nt: TGTGCCAGCAGTGAACAAGGGGGCGGGAATCAGCCCCAGCATTTT
clone_size: NA
v_call: TRBV2
j_call: TRBJ1-5
d_call: TRBD1

cdr3_aa: CASSPSGYGPPAIYEQYF
cdr3_nt: TGTGCCAGCAGCCCTAGCGGCTACGGCCCCCCGGCCATCTACGAGCAGTACTTC
clone_size: NA
v_call: TRBV28
j_call: TRBJ2-7
d_call: TRBD2

cdr3_aa: CAWVTGNGADEQFF
cdr3_nt: TGTGCCTGGGTGACAGGGAATGGTGCGGATGAGCAGTTCTTC
clone_size: few
v_call: TRBV30
j_call: TRBJ2-1
d_call: TRBD1

cdr3_aa: CASSLHRVGPTDTQYF
cdr3_nt: TGTGCCAGCAGTTTACACAGGGTGGGGCCCACAGATACGCAGTATTTT
clone_size: NA
v_call: TRBV28
j_call: TRBJ2-3
d_call: NA

cdr3_aa: CASSDRTNTEAFF
cdr3_nt: TGTGCCAGTAGTGACAGGACGAACACTGAAGCTTTCTTT
clone_size: NA
v_call: TRBV19
j_call: TRBJ1-1
d_call: NA

cdr3_aa: CAWSLNTEAFF
cdr3_nt: TGTGCCTGGAGCCTAAACACTGAAGCTTTCTTT
clone_size: NA
v_call: TRBV30
j_call: TRBJ1-1
d_call: NA

cdr3_aa: CASSQDRTRTADTQYF
cdr3_nt: TGCGCCAGCAGCCAAGATAGAACTAGAACAGCAGATACGCAGTATTTT
clone_size: few
v_call: TRBV4-1
j_call: TRBJ2-3
d_call: NA